The subject of this entry is one T cell receptor (beta chain). The antigen remains undetermined. This sample is drawn from a study of cytomegalovirus exposure and HLA in healthy donors. The PCR made use of 60 Vbeta and 13 Jbeta primers. The method was immunoSEQ multiplex PCR; TCRdb's version includes in-frame clones alone and lacks a portion of them. The data show some 150,000 clones, roughly three quarters seen once. Notes on the study in general: Several top significant clusters appeared, in a later analysis, to be linked to common viral pathogens. Solely CMV serostatus was available to characterize immune exposure. Listed as cytomegalovirus-associated were 150 or so TCR beta chains. Association of 15,000 to 20,000 TCR beta sequences with HLA alleles was found at 0.05 false discovery rate in a later analysis.

Sequences were obtained from PBMCs. The TCR sequence derives from a young man in good health and CMV-seropositive.

DNA for the CDR3: TGTGCCAGTAGTCTGGGAGAGGGCACTGAAGCTTTCTTT. This codes for CASSLGEGTEAFF. The rearrangement links TRBV19 to TRBJ1-1; D is undetermined. Trimming stripped 5 bases from V and 4 bases from J, with 11 bases between. This CDR3 is built from 13 residues. The germline V gene encodes CDR1 LNHDA and CDR2 SQIVND (reference sequence).